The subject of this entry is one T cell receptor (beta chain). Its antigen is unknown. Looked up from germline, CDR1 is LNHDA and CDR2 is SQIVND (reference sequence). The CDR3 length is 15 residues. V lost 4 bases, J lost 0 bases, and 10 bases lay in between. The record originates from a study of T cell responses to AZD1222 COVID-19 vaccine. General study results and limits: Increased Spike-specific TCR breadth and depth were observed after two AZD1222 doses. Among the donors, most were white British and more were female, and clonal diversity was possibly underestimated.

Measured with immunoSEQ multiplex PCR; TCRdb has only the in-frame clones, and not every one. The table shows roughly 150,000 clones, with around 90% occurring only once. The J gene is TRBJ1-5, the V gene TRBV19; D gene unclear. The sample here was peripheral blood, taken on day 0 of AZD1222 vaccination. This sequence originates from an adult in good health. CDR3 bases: TGTGCCAGTAGTACCGTCTGGAATAGCAATCAGCCCCAGCATTTT. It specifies CASSTVWNSNQPQHF.